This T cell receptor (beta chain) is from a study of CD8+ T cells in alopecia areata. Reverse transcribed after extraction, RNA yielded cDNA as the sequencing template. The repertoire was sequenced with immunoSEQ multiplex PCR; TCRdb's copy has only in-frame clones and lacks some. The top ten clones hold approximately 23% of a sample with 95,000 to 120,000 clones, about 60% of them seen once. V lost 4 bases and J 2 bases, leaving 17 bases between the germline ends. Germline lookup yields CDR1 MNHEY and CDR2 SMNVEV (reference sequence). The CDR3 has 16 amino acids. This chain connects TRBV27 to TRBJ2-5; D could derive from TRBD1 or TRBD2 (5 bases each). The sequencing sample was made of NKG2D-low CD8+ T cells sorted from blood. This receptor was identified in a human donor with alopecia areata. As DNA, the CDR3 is TGTGCCAGCAGTTCCCTAAAACGAGGGGTTCAAGAGACCCAGTACTTC. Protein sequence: CASSSLKRGVQETQYF.